Sequencing of this T cell receptor beta chain was carried out in a study of long-term antiretroviral therapy in people with HIV. Study in general: There is a gap of about a decade between the earliest samples and the later 2015 immediate-ART recommendation.

About this clone: As yet, its antigen is unknown.

There are 16 residues in the CDR3. CDR1 and CDR2 from the germline V gene are LNHDA and SQIVND (reference sequence). V gave up 5 bases and J gave up 0 bases; unmatched junction bases: 8. HIV-positive participants all received treatment in the United States. Version v3.0 of the immunoSEQ assay ran at survey level. Sequencing was performed with immunoSEQ multiplex PCR; in TCRdb, only in-frame clones are kept and a portion is missing. The data contain 26,000 or so clones, roughly 93% of them seen just once; the ten biggest clones take up 10%. Notes on the study in general: ART-treated samples gained diversity yet remained below transplant donor controls. CDR3 lengths in HIV samples spanned a narrower range than controls.

Sample: unsorted PBMCs, taken 6.2 years after starting antiretroviral therapy. This TCR derives from a man aged 40-49 years with HIV. The genes are TRBV19 and TRBJ2-7; 9 bases agree with TRBD2. CDR3 in amino acids: CASSEAGGPLSYEQYF. The CDR3 bases are TGTGCCAGTAGTGAAGCGGGAGGCCCCCTCTCCTACGAGCAGTACTTC.